The 4 T cell receptor beta chains presented below share a single source sample, sequenced in a study of beta chain features in type 1 diabetes (dated by TCRdb to the late 2010s). Preparation of the library involved the immunoSEQ multiplex PCR assay. The High Capacity cDNA Reverse Transcription Kit was used to reverse transcribe all of the isolated RNA, meaning that expressed TCRB transcripts were what got sequenced. The table was pulled from immuneACCESS by TCRdb, which kept in-frame rearrangements only. Such tables lose some clones; where checked, under half of the loss comes from unresolved V genes, and the rest has no known cause. The sample table contains roughly 400,000 clones; only one count was recorded for about 14% of them. The ten largest clonotypes hold roughly 0.033% of the sample. Sequenced material: naive CD4+ T cells from blood. Interpreted using the paper, the cell subset or site label stands for: true naive CD4+ T cells. Every receptor here comes from a man aged 30 to 45 in good health.

This clone was seen a handful of times. The rearrangement links TRBV18 to TRBJ1-5, with a weak D call TRBD1 (5 bases). V lost 3 bases and J 9 bases, leaving 21 bases between the germline ends. This CDR3 comprises 16 residues. CDR1 and CDR2 from the germline V gene are KGHSH and LQKENI. Here the CDR3 DNA reads TGTGCCAGCTCACCTGGAGGGGTTCTCGGGGAGAGGCCCCAGCATTTT. Translation gives CASSPGGVLGERPQHF.

The rearrangement uses TRBV4-3 and TRBJ2-6; D uncertain. Germline V gene lookup returns CDR1 LGHNA and CDR2 YSLEER. The CDR3 runs 15 residues. V lost 4 bases and J 0 bases, leaving 7 bases between the germline ends. The CDR3 region is CASSRSGSGANVLTF. CDR3 sequence (DNA): TGCGCCAGCAGCCGGTCCGGCTCTGGGGCCAACGTCCTGACTTTC.

The V call is TRBV7-2, the J call TRBJ2-1; 10 nucleotides match TRBD1. Trimming took 4 bases from V and 1 from J; bases not matched to a gene: 4. The CDR3 has 16 residues. CDR1 and CDR2 from the germline V gene are SGHTA and FQGNSA. CDR3 region: CASSSRQGASYNEQFF. CDR3 bases: TGTGCCAGCAGCTCCCGACAGGGGGCGTCCTACAATGAGCAGTTCTTC. The whole variable domain, filled in from reference TRBV7-2 and TRBJ2-1, reads GAGVSQSPSNKVTEKGKDVELRCDPISGHTALYWYRQSLGQGLEFLIYFQGNSAPDKSGLPSDRFSAERTGGSVSTLTIQRTQQEDSAVYLCASSSRQGASYNEQFFGPGTRLTVL.

The genes are TRBV5-6 and TRBJ2-7, with TRBD2 matching over 10 bases. Looked up from germline, CDR1 is SGHDT and CDR2 is YYEEEE. V gave up 4 bases and J gave up 0 bases; unmatched junction bases: 4. There are 15 residues in the CDR3. This CDR3 reads CASSQSGRASYEQYV. The CDR3, as DNA: TGTGCCAGCAGCCAAAGCGGGAGGGCCTCCTACGAGCAGTACGTC.